The 20 T cell receptor beta chains reported below all come from one sample, sequenced in a study of T cells in Graves' hyperthyroidism and ophthalmopathy. Amplification yielded TCR beta CDR3 regions, with RNA transcripts as the source. Initially, a first-round RT-PCR of the TCR CDR3 employed the HTBI primer set. One entry per CDR3 protein results from TCRdb running MiXCR on the multiplex PCR reads. The sample has hundreds of thousands of distinct CDR3 sequences; around 15% are singletons. Sequenced: blood. Source of these receptors: a woman aged 18 to 35 with Graves' hyperthyroidism.

This clonotype was found many times. V usage is TRBV12-5 and J usage is TRBJ2-3, with TRBD2 matching 12 bases. The CDR3 has 16 residues. J gave up 2 bases and V 6 bases, and 6 bases lay outside the gene matches. Germline assignment: CDR1 LGHNT and CDR2 FRNRAP. CDR3 sequence (DNA): TGTGCTAGTGGCTGGACTAGCGGGGCTAACACAGATACGCAGTATTTT. Protein product: CASGWTSGANTDTQYF.

This clonotype was seen repeatedly, ten times or more. CDR3 in amino acids: CASSFYIGAGPSYNEQFF. The CDR3 coding sequence is TGTGCCAGCAGCTTCTATATAGGGGCAGGGCCCTCCTACAATGAGCAGTTCTTC. The V gene is TRBV13, the J gene TRBJ2-1; D may be TRBD1 (5 bases). CDR1 is PRHDT and CDR2 is FYEKMQ in the germline V gene (reference sequence). CDR3 size: 18 residues. V gave up 3 bases and J gave up 0 bases, with 18 bases separating them.

This clonotype was found once. This chain links TRBV20-1 with TRBJ2-5; 7 nucleotides align to TRBD2. This CDR3 contains 18 residues. V lost 6 bases to trimming and J lost 5 bases; unmatched junction nucleotides: 24. CDR1 and CDR2 (germline): DFQATT, SNEGSKA (reference sequence). CDR3 amino acids: CSATCEGGSLSGIETQYF. CDR3 DNA sequence: TGCAGTGCCACCTGTGAGGGCGGGAGTCTCTCGGGGATCGAGACCCAGTACTTC.

This clonotype was seen only a few times. The chain is built from TRBV6-1 and TRBJ2-7; 8 positions match TRBD2. Germline assignment: CDR1 MNHNS and CDR2 SASEGT. The CDR3 contains 15 residues. Trimming cost V 1 base and J 4 bases; bases outside gene matches: 6. CDR3: CASSEVSGGPYEQYF. The DNA of the CDR3 is TGTGCCAGCAGTGAAGTGTCGGGAGGGCCGTACGAGCAGTACTTC.

This clonotype was seen at least ten times. V usage is TRBV11-2 and J usage is TRBJ1-1, with D hard to call. CDR1 and CDR2 from the germline V gene are SGHAT and FQNNGV. The CDR3 is 12 amino acids. V gave up 3 bases and J gave up 5 bases, with 7 bases separating them. DNA for the CDR3: TGTGCCAGCAGCTTCGGATCGACTGAAGCTTTCTTT. This gives the protein CASSFGSTEAFF.

This clonotype was counted at least ten times. The J gene is TRBJ2-1, the V gene TRBV28; D might be TRBD1 or TRBD2, each matching 5 bases. Trimming stripped 5 bases from V and 7 bases from J, with 15 bases between. The V gene's germline CDR1 is MDHEN and CDR2 SYDVKM. This CDR3 comprises 14 residues. The CDR3 region is CASSTLGRKNEQFF. The CDR3 bases are TGTGCCAGCAGTACTCTGGGACGGAAAAATGAGCAGTTCTTC.

In its sample, this clonotype was seen a few times. The rearrangement links TRBV6-9 to TRBJ1-1, with D possibly matching TRBD1 (5 bases). V lost 3 bases and J 3 bases, leaving 11 bases between the germline ends. The CDR3 has 14 amino acids. Germline CDR1 and CDR2: MNHGY and SVAAGI. The CDR3 DNA follows: TGTGCCAGCAGTTACGCGGGGGAGGACACTGAAGCTTTCTTT. Encoded protein: CASSYAGEDTEAFF.

The chain links TRBV27 to TRBJ2-5, with 7 positions matching TRBD2. The CDR3 length is 13 residues. Germline assignment: CDR1 MNHEY and CDR2 SMNVEV (reference sequence). The J segment lost 8 bases and the V segment lost 2 bases, leaving 5 bases of the junction unmatched. Here the CDR3 reads CASSLREGRTQYF. The CDR3 DNA reads as TGTGCCAGCAGTTTAAGGGAGGGACGTACCCAGTACTTC.

This rearrangement joins TRBV29-1 to TRBJ2-5; D unresolved. The V and J ends lost 3 bases and 5 bases respectively, with 10 bases between them. The CDR3 covers 12 residues. Per the germline V gene, CDR1 is SQVTM and CDR2 is ANQGSEA. CDR3 loop: CSVEPFRETQYF. The CDR3 DNA reads as TGCAGCGTTGAGCCCTTCCGGGAGACCCAGTACTTC.

Details on this clonotype: A much larger clonotype is one base distant, so this may be a read error. V and J are TRBV2 and TRBJ2-1; D might be TRBD1 or TRBD2, each matching 5 bases. Germline V gene lookup returns CDR1 SNHLY and CDR2 FYNNEI. This CDR3 has 16 amino acids. CDR3 protein: CASGAMGARPYDEQFF. In DNA form, the CDR3 reads TGTGCCAGCGGGGCTATGGGAGCTCGCCCCTACGATGAGCAGTTCTTC.

The chain combines TRBV18 with TRBJ2-1, with a possible D match to TRBD2 (5 bases). This CDR3 has 15 amino acids. Trimming took off 3 bases at V and 0 bases at J, with 9 bases between the two ends. The germline V gene has CDR1 KGHSH and CDR2 LQKENI. CDR3: CASSPVGNSYNEQFF. CDR3 in DNA: TGTGCCAGCTCACCGGTCGGGAACTCCTACAATGAGCAGTTCTTC.

V and J are TRBV20-1 and TRBJ2-7, with TRBD2 matching 8 bases. V was clipped by 0 bases and J by 0 bases; unmatched bases: 7. The CDR3 runs to 16 residues. Germline CDR1 reads DFQATT; CDR2 reads SNEGSKA (reference sequence). DNA for the CDR3: TGCAGTGCTAGAGATCTGGGCGGGAGGAGCTCCTACGAGCAGTACTTC. This gives the protein CSARDLGGRSSYEQYF.

This rearrangement joins TRBV7-9 to TRBJ2-7; 11 bases fit TRBD2. The CDR3 runs to 17 residues. Trimming at V came to 5 bases and at J to 0 bases, leaving 9 bases not matched to a gene. Looked up from germline, CDR1 is SEHNR and CDR2 is FQNEAQ (reference sequence). This CDR3 reads CASSPKPGLADSYEQYF. Here the CDR3 DNA reads TGTGCCAGCAGCCCAAAGCCGGGACTAGCGGACTCCTACGAGCAGTACTTC. The full variable domain, rest sourced from reference TRBV7-9 and TRBJ2-7, is DTGVSQNPRHKITKRGQNVTFRCDPISEHNRLYWYRQTLGQGPEFLTYFQNEAQLEKSRLLSDRFSAERPKGSFSTLEIQRTEQGDSAMYLCASSPKPGLADSYEQYFGPGTRLTVT.

The CDR3 region has the DNA TGCGCCAGCAGCCAGCTAATCCTGACAGGGCCTACGAATCAGCCCCAGCATTTT. Translation: CASSQLILTGPTNQPQHF. This chain connects TRBV4-1 to TRBJ1-5, with 7 bases identical to TRBD1. CDR3 length equals 18 residues. J was trimmed by 4 bases and V by 3 bases; bases with no gene match: 15. Germline CDR1 MGHRA, CDR2 YSYEKL.

This clonotype was counted many times. The V and J genes are TRBV5-1 and TRBJ1-2, with TRBD1 matching 9 bases. The junction had 9 bases not matched to a gene; V was cut back by 5 bases and J by 7 bases. The CDR3 covers 14 residues. Germline values: CDR1 SGHRS, CDR2 YFSETQ. The chain's CDR3 is CASRSGDRDGGYTF. DNA for the CDR3: TGCGCCAGCAGGTCCGGGGACAGGGACGGTGGCTACACCTTC.

This chain joins TRBV5-6 and TRBJ1-5, with TRBD1 as a possible D gene (6 bases). Germline V gene lookup returns CDR1 SGHDT and CDR2 YYEEEE. V was trimmed by 4 bases and J by 4 bases, leaving 18 bases between them. This CDR3 has 16 amino acids. CDR3: CASSLTGGGTNQPQHF. CDR3 DNA: TGTGCCAGCAGCCTCACGGGAGGGGGAACGAATCAGCCCCAGCATTTT. Using reference TRBV5-6 and TRBJ1-5 for the parts outside the CDR3, the full variable domain is DAGVTQSPTHLIKTRGQQVTLRCSPKSGHDTVSWYQQALGQGPQFIFQYYEEEERQRGNFPDRFSGHQFPNYSSELNVNALLLGDSALYLCASSLTGGGTNQPQHFGDGTRLSIL.

The chain links TRBV27 to TRBJ2-2; the D gene is possibly TRBD1 (6 bases). The germline V gene has CDR1 MNHEY and CDR2 SMNVEV (reference sequence). The CDR3 is made up of 14 amino acids. V dropped 7 bases and J dropped 7 bases, with 16 bases sitting between them. For the CDR3, the DNA is TGTGCCAGCACCATACTACAGGGTAGCGGGGAGCTGTTTTTT. Translated, it gives CASTILQGSGELFF.

Concerning this clonotype itself: A read error may explain this, as a much larger clone is one base away. The chain couples TRBV15 to TRBJ2-7; TRBD2 matches 11 bases. CDR1 and CDR2 (germline): LNHNV, YYDKDF (reference sequence). J gave up 7 bases and V 5 bases, and 13 bases lay outside the gene matches. This CDR3 has 16 residues. The CDR3 is CATSSRLAGQVNEQYF. The CDR3, as DNA: TGTGCCACCAGCTCGCGACTAGCGGGACAGGTCAATGAGCAGTACTTC.

Only a few counts were recorded for this clonotype. The chain is built from TRBV9 and TRBJ2-7, with D tentatively TRBD1 (6 bases). The CDR3 is made up of 13 amino acids. Trimming stripped 10 bases from V and 3 bases from J, with 17 bases between. Germline V gene data show CDR1 as SGDLS and CDR2 as YYNGEE. This chain's CDR3 is CAPGPGQDYEQYF. The CDR3 DNA follows: TGTGCCCCCGGCCCGGGACAAGACTACGAGCAGTACTTC.

The chain is built from TRBV9 and TRBJ2-3, with TRBD2 matching 8 bases. Germline CDR1 SGDLS, CDR2 YYNGEE. Germline trimming cut 4 bases from V and 3 bases from J; bases unmatched to any gene: 4. This CDR3 is 14 amino acids long. The CDR3 bases are TGTGCCAGCAGCACCGGACTAGCAACAGATACGCAGTATTTT. Translated, it gives CASSTGLATDTQYF.